The clone carrying this T cell receptor (delta chain) was observed a few times. Its antigen is undetermined. This sample is part of a study of Vδ1+ human thymocytes. Study-level results: Thymic TRG and TRD repertoires appeared highly polyclonal, with Gaussian CDR3 length distributions. Unexpected Vdelta2 sequences could cause misinterpretation of bulk repertoire data. Despite high sort purity, roughly 21% of thymic T cell receptor delta sequences were Vdelta2.

V shed 1 base and J 0 bases; nucleotides not matched to a gene: 12. Germline V gene data show CDR1 as TSWWSYY and CDR2 as QGS. The CDR3 has 20 residues. Between roughly 98% and 99.6% of sorted thymocytes were Vdelta1+. Extracted RNA was reverse transcribed into cDNA. Multiplex PCR used pooled V-gene forward primers and a constant-region reverse primer to amplify CDR3s. TCRdb processed the multiplex PCR reads again with the CATT caller. This sample carries under 25,000 delta-chain clones, over 25% of them seen once, and the ten largest clones take about 1.6%. Source material: Vdelta1+ gamma-delta thymocytes from the thymus. This sample's subset: FACS-sorted CD3+ TCRalphabeta- TCRVdelta1+ TCRVdelta2- thymocytes. The origin of this receptor is a boy younger than two who had congenital heart surgery. This sequence joins TRDV1 and TRDJ2; 9 bases match TRDD3. The CDR3 here is CALGERTYWGTKALTAQLFF. The CDR3 nucleotides are TGTGCTCTTGGGGAACGAACGTACTGGGGGACGAAAGCTTTGACAGCACAACTCTTCTTT.